The 4 T cell receptor beta chains in this list originate from one sample, sequenced in a study of blood T cell repertoires in COVID-19. Sequenced by immunoSEQ multiplex PCR; TCRdb stores in-frame clones only, minus some. The table has roughly 180,000 clones, approximately 80% seen once. Sequencing was performed on peripheral blood. These receptors were taken from a woman between 35 and 50 years old with COVID-19, enrolled during active disease.

The chain recombines TRBV11-2 with TRBJ2-3; TRBD1 matches 12 bases. CDR3 size: 19 residues. Germline V gene sequence: CDR1 SGHAT, CDR2 FQNNGV. The V and J ends lost 0 bases and 2 bases, in that order; junction bases with no gene match: 9. The CDR3 here is CASSLEGTGGNGYTDTQYF. As DNA, the CDR3 is TGTGCCAGCAGCTTAGAGGGGACAGGGGGCAATGGTTACACAGATACGCAGTATTTT.

The chain combines TRBV10-1 with TRBJ2-1, with D possibly TRBD1 on 5 matching bases. There are 14 residues in the CDR3. Germline V gives CDR1 WNHNN, CDR2 SYGVQD (reference sequence). V lost 3 bases to trimming and J lost 6 bases, with 12 bases between them. The CDR3 spells CASSESVGANEQFF. Written as DNA, the CDR3 is TGCGCCAGCAGTGAATCGGTAGGGGCCAATGAGCAGTTCTTC.

The chain recombines TRBV29-1 with TRBJ2-7; 15 bases map to TRBD2. The CDR3 has 17 residues. After removal of 7 bases from V and 3 bases from J, the junction contained 13 bases not matched to a gene. CDR1 and CDR2 (germline): SQVTM, ANQGSEA. The CDR3 nucleotides are TGCAGCGCAACTGCCGGGACTAGCGGGAGGAGGGGCTACGAGCAGTACTTC. Translated, it gives CSATAGTSGRRGYEQYF.

In its sample, this clone was seen a few times. This chain connects TRBV5-1 to TRBJ2-5; D call uncertain. The CDR3 consists of 12 residues. The V gene's germline CDR1 is SGHRS and CDR2 YFSETQ. The ends were cut back, 7 bases at V and 2 bases at J, with 9 bases in the middle. The CDR3 protein is CASATEQETQYF. CDR3 DNA sequence: TGCGCCAGCGCCACAGAGCAAGAGACCCAGTACTTC.